Presented here are 14 T cell receptor beta chains from one specimen sequenced in a study of control samples from healthy donors and cancer patients. Profiled with immunoSEQ multiplex PCR; TCRdb holds only in-frame clones, not every one. This sample has around 170,000 clones; about 90% occur once, and the top ten carry 0.65% to 0.85%. The sample taken for sequencing was blood. Receptors were obtained from a woman aged 25 to 39 in good health.

Here the CDR3 reads CASSQEGQANYGYTF. In DNA, the CDR3 is TGTGCCAGCAGCCAAGAGGGGCAAGCTAACTATGGCTACACCTTC. This chain connects TRBV4-2 to TRBJ1-2, with D perhaps matching TRBD1 (5 bases). V was trimmed by 0 bases and J by 0 bases, leaving 8 bases between them. The CDR3 covers 15 residues. Germline lookup yields CDR1 LGHNA and CDR2 YNFKEQ.

This chain joins TRBV4-1 and TRBJ1-1; D ambiguous. In germline, CDR1 is MGHRA, CDR2 YSYEKL. V dropped 0 bases and J dropped 4 bases, with 12 bases sitting between them. This CDR3 has 15 amino acids. The CDR3 protein is CASSQDRYPSTEAFF. The CDR3 region has the DNA TGCGCCAGCAGCCAAGATAGATACCCCAGCACTGAAGCTTTCTTT.

CDR3 sequence (DNA): TGTGCCAGCAGCTTAAGGGTAGAAGAGACCCAGTACTTC. Its protein is CASSLRVEETQYF. The V call is TRBV7-3, the J call TRBJ2-5; D is unclear. With 1 base removed from V and 3 bases from J, the gap between germline ends came to 6 bases. This CDR3 is built from 13 residues. Germline V gene sequence: CDR1 SGHTA, CDR2 FQGTGA.

The chain has TRBV11-1 and TRBJ2-2; TRBD1 matches 10 bases. With V trimmed by 7 bases and J by 6 bases, 8 bases remained unmatched. CDR1 is SGHAT, CDR2 FQDESV, per germline (reference sequence). The CDR3 is 15 amino acids. The CDR3 region has the DNA TGTGCCAGCACCCTCGACAGGGGGCGGGCCGGGGAGCTGTTTTTT. Residues: CASTLDRGRAGELFF.

This chain uses TRBV2 with TRBJ1-4; maybe TRBD1 (6 bases). This CDR3 contains 14 residues. Germline CDR1 and CDR2: SNHLY and FYNNEI. Trimming cost V 3 bases and J 7 bases, with 12 bases left between them. The CDR3 reads CASSEGGSAEKLFF. As DNA, the CDR3 is TGTGCCAGCAGTGAGGGGGGCTCGGCTGAAAAACTGTTTTTT.

As to this clone: At one boundary the junction diverges from the germline segment, which might be a read error. The chain couples TRBV7-9 to TRBJ1-5; TRBD1 agrees at 8 bases. In germline, CDR1 is SEHNR, CDR2 FQNEAQ (reference sequence). The CDR3 totals 14 residues. The CDR3 sequence: CASSFGTGNQSQHF. The CDR3 DNA is TGTGCCAGCAGCTTTGGGACAGGTAATCAGTCCCAGCATTTT.

This chain joins TRBV24-1 and TRBJ2-6; no clear D gene. The V and J ends lost 9 bases and 0 bases respectively, with 11 bases between them. The CDR3 extends over 15 amino acids. The germline gives CDR1 KGHDR, CDR2 SFDVKD. In DNA, the CDR3 is TGTGCCACCGCGGACGGGCGCTCTGGGGCCAACGTCCTGACTTTC. Its protein product is CATADGRSGANVLTF.

The V gene is TRBV19, the J gene TRBJ2-3; D may be TRBD1 (6 bases). The ends were cut back, 0 bases at V and 3 bases at J, with 19 bases in the middle. The CDR3 is 18 amino acids. Germline V gene sequence: CDR1 LNHDA, CDR2 SQIVND (reference sequence). CDR3 DNA: TGTGCCAGTAGTATAGATCGAGGGGGAATTATAGGAACAGATACGCAGTATTTT. As protein: CASSIDRGGIIGTDTQYF.

J is TRBJ2-7 and V is TRBV5-6; TRBD2 aligns across 9 bases. The V gene end was trimmed by 0 bases and the J gene end by 2 bases; junction bases not matched to a gene: 6. Looked up from germline, CDR1 is SGHDT and CDR2 is YYEEEE. The CDR3 covers 16 residues. CDR3 nucleotides: TGTGCCAGCAGCTTGGGGGTAGCGGGAGACGCCTACGAGCAGTACTTC. It is translated as CASSLGVAGDAYEQYF.

The rearrangement links TRBV21-1 to TRBJ2-3; the table gives TRBD1 as D, unverified against the DNA. TRBV21-1 is termed a pseudogene. There are 15 residues in the CDR3. Here the CDR3 DNA reads TGTGCCAGCAGTCCTAGGGGGAGAGGCAGAGATACGCAGTATTTT. This translates into CASSPRGRGRDTQYF.

V usage is TRBV4-3 and J usage is TRBJ2-4; D might be TRBD1 (6 bases). Trimming left V 1 base short and J 3 bases short, with 13 bases between. This CDR3 is 16 amino acids long. Germline-derived CDR1 and CDR2 are LGHNA and YSLEER. CDR3 nucleotide sequence: TGCGCCAGCAGCCAAGTTTTAGGGGGTGACAAAAACATTCAGTACTTC. Translated, it gives CASSQVLGGDKNIQYF.

This rearrangement joins TRBV5-5 to TRBJ2-2, with D tentatively TRBD2 (5 bases). V lost 2 bases, J lost 1 base, and 12 bases lay in between. This CDR3 region has 16 residues. Germline assignment: CDR1 SGHKS and CDR2 YYEKEE (reference sequence). This CDR3 is CASSFSPSGNTGELFF. For the CDR3, the DNA is TGTGCCAGCAGCTTTTCCCCCAGCGGGAACACCGGGGAGCTGTTTTTT.

The gene calls are TRBV19 and TRBJ2-5, with D possibly matching TRBD2 (6 bases). The V end was cut by 4 bases, the J end by 5 bases, with 14 bases between. The germline V gene encodes CDR1 LNHDA and CDR2 SQIVND (reference sequence). The length of the CDR3 is 14 residues. CDR3 nucleotides: TGTGCCAGTAGTAGCGGGGAAGTATGGGAGACCCAGTACTTC. Encoded protein: CASSSGEVWETQYF.

CDR3 residues: CASSEEAGGREKLFF. CDR3 in DNA: TGTGCCAGCAGCGAAGAGGCAGGGGGCCGGGAAAAACTGTTTTTT. The chain couples TRBV11-2 to TRBJ1-4; 8 bases line up with TRBD1. Germline CDR1 is SGHAT and CDR2 is FQNNGV. The trim removed 5 bases at V and 8 bases at J, leaving 10 bases unmatched. The CDR3 has 15 residues.